The 5 T cell receptor beta chains presented below share a single source sample, sequenced in a study of cytomegalovirus exposure and HLA in healthy donors. Only in-frame clones appear in the TCRdb table, and some are missing; sequencing was by immunoSEQ multiplex PCR. The sample lists hundreds of thousands of clones, over 65% seen once, with roughly 6% in the top ten. The sequenced sample was PBMCs. Receptors originate from a woman younger than 35 in good health and CMV-seronegative.

This clone was seen once. This sequence joins TRBV6-5 and TRBJ2-7; 9 nucleotides match TRBD1. Germline trimming cut 6 bases from V and 5 bases from J; bases unmatched to any gene: 8. The germline gives CDR1 MNHEY, CDR2 SVGAGI. The length of the CDR3 is 14 residues. The CDR3 here is CASRLGTGINEQYF. The CDR3 DNA sequence: TGTGCCAGCAGGCTAGGGACAGGGATCAACGAGCAGTACTTC.

The V gene is TRBV18, the J gene TRBJ1-5; D unclear. This CDR3 contains 14 residues. Germline V gives CDR1 KGHSH, CDR2 LQKENI. The germline V and J ends were trimmed by 5 bases and 6 bases, with 14 bases remaining between them. CDR3 protein: CASSSDSGSQPQHF. The CDR3 coding sequence is TGTGCCAGCTCATCGGACTCGGGGTCTCAGCCCCAGCATTTT.

The table lists this clone with a few counts. The J gene is TRBJ1-2, the V gene TRBV28; 8 bases are shared with TRBD1. V was clipped by 8 bases and J by 2 bases; unmatched bases: 7. The length of the CDR3 is 14 residues. The germline gives CDR1 MDHEN, CDR2 SYDVKM. The CDR3 DNA sequence: TGTGCCAGCTCCCGACGGACAGGGAACTATGGCTACACCTTC. Encoded protein: CASSRRTGNYGYTF.

The J gene is TRBJ1-2, the V gene TRBV13, with D possibly being TRBD1 (5 bases). The CDR3 loop spans 13 amino acids. The V gene's germline CDR1 is PRHDT and CDR2 FYEKMQ (reference sequence). V dropped 10 bases and J dropped 1 base, with 13 bases sitting between them. CDR3 amino acids: CATSGGNNYGYTF. For the CDR3, the DNA is TGTGCCACCTCGGGGGGAAATAACTATGGCTACACCTTC.

The rearrangement joins TRBV18 to TRBJ1-2; 9 bases fit TRBD1. CDR1 is KGHSH and CDR2 is LQKENI in the germline V gene. The CDR3 is 14 residues long. Trimming cost V 2 bases and J 4 bases; bases outside gene matches: 2. CDR3 nucleotides: TGTGCCAGCTCACCAGGGGACAGGGCCTATGGCTACACCTTC. Protein product: CASSPGDRAYGYTF.